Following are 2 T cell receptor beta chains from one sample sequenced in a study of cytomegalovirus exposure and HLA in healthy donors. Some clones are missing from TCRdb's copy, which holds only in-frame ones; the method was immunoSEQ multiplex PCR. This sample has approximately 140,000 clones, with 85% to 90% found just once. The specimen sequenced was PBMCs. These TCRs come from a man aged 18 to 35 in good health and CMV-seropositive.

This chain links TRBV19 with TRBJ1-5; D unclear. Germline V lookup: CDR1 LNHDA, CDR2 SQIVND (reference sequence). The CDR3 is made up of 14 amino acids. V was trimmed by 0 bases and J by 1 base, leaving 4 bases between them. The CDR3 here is CASSIDASNQPQHF. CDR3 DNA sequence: TGTGCCAGTAGTATAGATGCGAGCAATCAGCCCCAGCATTTT.

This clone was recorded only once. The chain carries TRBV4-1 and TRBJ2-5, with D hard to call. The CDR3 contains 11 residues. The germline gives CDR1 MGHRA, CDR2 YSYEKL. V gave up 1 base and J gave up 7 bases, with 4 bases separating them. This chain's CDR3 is CASSQVGTQYF. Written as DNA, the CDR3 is TGCGCCAGCAGCCAAGTCGGGACCCAGTACTTC.